This T cell receptor beta chain was captured in a study of T cell responses to AZD1222 COVID-19 vaccine (dated by TCRdb to the early 2020s). In the study overall: AZD1222 recipients given second doses at about 4 weeks or at about 12 weeks were pooled, since spike-specific TCR depth and breadth were not found to differ between the two schedules. A total of about 230 trial participants underwent TCR sequencing, of whom 207 received two doses of AZD1222 and some 26 received two doses of the MenACWY control vaccine. Trial participants were enrolled into age subgroups of 18-55, 56-69 and 70-plus years, which contained roughly 150, 30 and 60 TCR-sequenced participants, respectively.

CDR1 and CDR2, per the germline V gene, are MNHEY and SVGEGT. V loses 2 bases, J loses 4 bases, and the germline ends lie 8 bases apart. Counted from cysteine to phenylalanine, this CDR3 has 13 amino acids. Only CDR3 DNA is held: 39 bases, read in frame from base 1. General conclusions and limits of the study: Reportedly, almost half of the unique spike-specific TCRs recognized epitopes lying outside the regions that are mutated in the B.1.351 and B.1.1.7 variants. Most participants were white British and females outnumbered males, and the authors suggested that clonal diversity may have been underestimated. The vaccine-associated CD4 TCRs covered the entire spike protein, and the dominant responses fell in regions 160-218 and 743-854. The 56-69-year group was small, and its depth increase did not reach significance, likely because of low power. Conclusions about previously exposed vaccinees are limited, since just 5 to 7 AZD1222 recipients were seropositive for SARS-CoV-2 at baseline. No day 14 peak-response samples were available, so repertoires were characterized only after the peak T cell response. After two AZD1222 doses, spike-specific TCR breadth and depth were significantly higher than at day 0 and than in MenACWY recipients.

Remarks on this clone: Its antigen target is currently unknown. No base quality values were provided; no much bigger clone lies one nucleotide off.

This specimen's time point label, per the study, means: baseline before first vaccination. Vaccinee samples were obtained from the UK trials COV001 and COV002, which included a single-blind randomized controlled phase 2/3 trial of AZD1222 (ChAdOx1 nCoV-19) in healthy adults. For TCRbeta chain sequencing, PBMC samples were collected from trial participants at day 0 and at day 28 after the second dose. The CDR3 regions of human TCRbeta chains were analyzed by immunosequencing. Per the source publication's procedure: TCRs in the repertoires were compared against a reference library of SARS-CoV-2-specific TCRs that had been generated with the MIRA antigen-specificity platform. Breadth was defined as the fraction of unique TCRs that were SARS-CoV-2-associated, and depth was defined as the fraction of total T cells that were SARS-CoV-2-associated. Using the MIRA data, each spike-specific TCR was mapped to the spike region that the TCR reacts to and placed in a CD4 or CD8 class. Log10-transformed breadth and depth values were compared by one-way ANOVA with Sidak's multiple comparisons tests. The immuneACCESS repertoire file appears here via TCRdb, limited to in-frame rearrangements. These files lack a portion of the clones; in checked studies, under half of the deficit traces to unresolved V genes, and the cause of the others is not known. Clone size and the V and J calls come from that table; the DNA yielded D and trimming. The table for this sample lists some 90,000 clones; approximately 91% of them were counted only once. 2% to 3% of the sample goes to the ten largest clones.

The source is an adult in good health. The chain employs TRBV6-2 or TRBV6-3 and TRBJ1-1; perhaps TRBD1 is the D gene, with 6 bases matching. Here the sequenced sample was peripheral blood, taken on day 0 of AZD1222 vaccination. The CDR3 corresponds to CASSYVGGTEAFF. Here is the DNA: TGTGCCAGCAGTTACGTAGGGGGCACTGAAGCTTTCTTT.